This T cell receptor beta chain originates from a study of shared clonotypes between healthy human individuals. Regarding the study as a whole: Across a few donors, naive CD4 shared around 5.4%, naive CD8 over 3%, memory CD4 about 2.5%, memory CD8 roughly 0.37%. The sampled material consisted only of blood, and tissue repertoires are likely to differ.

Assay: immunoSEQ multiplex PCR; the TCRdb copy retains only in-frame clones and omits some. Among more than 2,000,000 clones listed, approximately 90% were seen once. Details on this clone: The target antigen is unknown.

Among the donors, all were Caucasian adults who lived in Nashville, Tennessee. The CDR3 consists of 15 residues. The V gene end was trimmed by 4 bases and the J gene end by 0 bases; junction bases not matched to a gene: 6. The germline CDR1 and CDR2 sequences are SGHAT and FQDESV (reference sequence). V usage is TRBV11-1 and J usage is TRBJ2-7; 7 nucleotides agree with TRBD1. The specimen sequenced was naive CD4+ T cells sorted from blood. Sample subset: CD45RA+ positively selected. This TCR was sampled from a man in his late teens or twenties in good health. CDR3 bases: TGTGCCAGCAGCTCGCCGGGACAGAGCTCCTACGAGCAGTACTTC. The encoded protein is CASSSPGQSSYEQYF. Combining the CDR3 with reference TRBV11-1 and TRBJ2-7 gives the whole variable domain EAEVAQSPRYKITEKSQAVAFWCDPISGHATLYWYRQILGQGPELLVQFQDESVVDDSQLPKDRFSAERLKGVDSTLKIQPAELGDSAMYLCASSSPGQSSYEQYFGPGTRLTVT.